The 29 T cell receptor beta chains below were found in one sample sequenced in a study of T-cell memory formation after mild COVID-19. TCRdb passed the 5' RACE reads through MiXCR, listing each CDR3 protein once. The sample records roughly 580,000 distinct CDR3 sequences, 18% being singletons. What was sequenced was PBMCs or a T cell subset sorted from them (not recorded which). Source of these receptors: an adult woman who had mild COVID-19 (a few samples of this study predate the infection). Cell type and time point are not known.

The genes are TRBV6-1 and TRBJ2-1; 8 bases match TRBD1. V gave up 1 base and J gave up 8 bases; unmatched junction bases: 4. The CDR3 is 14 residues long. CDR1 and CDR2 (germline): MNHNS, SASEGT. Here the CDR3 reads CASSEDRGRHEQFF. The DNA of the CDR3 is TGTGCCAGCAGTGAAGACAGGGGGAGGCATGAGCAGTTCTTC.

This clonotype was observed a few times. J is TRBJ1-4 and V is TRBV20-1; no clear D. The CDR3 has 14 amino acids. V shed 0 bases and J shed 4 bases, with 9 bases lying between them. CDR1 is DFQATT, CDR2 SNEGSKA, per germline (reference sequence). The CDR3 loop reads CSARDLGFNEKLFF. The CDR3 region has the DNA TGCAGTGCTAGAGATTTGGGATTTAATGAAAAACTGTTTTTT.

This clonotype turned up a few times. The genes are TRBV18 and TRBJ2-2; D gene uncertain. Per the germline V gene, CDR1 is KGHSH and CDR2 is LQKENI. The V end was cut by 2 bases, the J end by 4 bases, with 8 bases between. This CDR3 has 14 amino acids. CDR3 DNA sequence: TGTGCCAGCTCACCAAGGAAGTTCACCGGGGAGCTGTTTTTT. Protein sequence: CASSPRKFTGELFF.

The rearrangement joins TRBV6-5 to TRBJ2-2, with D unclear. Trimming stripped 2 bases from V and 1 base from J, with 8 bases between. The CDR3 length is 15 residues. Germline V gene data show CDR1 as MNHEY and CDR2 as SVGAGI. CDR3 sequence: CASSYEMVNTGELFF. The CDR3 coding sequence is TGTGCCAGCAGTTACGAGATGGTGAACACCGGGGAGCTGTTTTTT.

This clonotype was detected only a few times. In DNA, the CDR3 is TGCGCCAGCAGCCCCCCCGGACGACAGTTTGGGGGAGATACGCAGTATTTT. Protein sequence: CASSPPGRQFGGDTQYF. The chain is built from TRBV5-1 and TRBJ2-3; D assignment may be TRBD1 or TRBD2 (5 bases each). Trimming took off 4 bases at V and 5 bases at J, with 23 bases between the two ends. The germline CDR1 and CDR2 sequences are SGHRS and YFSETQ. The CDR3 sequence is 17 residues long.

The table lists this clonotype with many counts. The chain joins TRBV18 to TRBJ2-1; TRBD2 matches 8 bases. The CDR3 runs to 13 residues. Germline V CDR1 and CDR2: KGHSH, LQKENI. V gave up 3 bases and J gave up 5 bases; unmatched junction bases: 0. CDR3 in amino acids: CASSPGLDNEQFF. The CDR3 DNA follows: TGTGCCAGCTCACCGGGACTAGACAATGAGCAGTTCTTC.

V gene TRBV7-2 combines with J gene TRBJ2-3; 8 bases map to TRBD2. The CDR3 spans 15 residues. V was pared by 4 bases and J by 7 bases, with 10 bases of the junction left unmatched. Germline CDR1 is SGHTA and CDR2 is FQGNSA. The DNA for the CDR3 is TGTGCCAGCAGCTCGGGGGGGTCCGCGGGGAATACGCAGTATTTT. It codes for CASSSGGSAGNTQYF.

This clonotype was seen a single time. The chain couples TRBV12-3 or TRBV12-4 to TRBJ2-1, with D possibly matching TRBD2 (6 bases). The CDR3 is made up of 15 amino acids. V lost 7 bases and J 0 bases, leaving 13 bases between the germline ends. The DNA for the CDR3 is TGTGCCAGCAACGACCCCGGGGGCTCCTACAATGAGCAGTTCTTC. Its translation is CASNDPGGSYNEQFF.

The CDR3 DNA reads TGCAGCGTTGAAGGAGGGGACAGGGGCACTGAAGCTTTCTTT. This encodes CSVEGGDRGTEAFF. The chain joins TRBV29-1 to TRBJ1-1, with TRBD1 matching over 10 bases. CDR3 length: 14 amino acids. V lost 1 base, J lost 4 bases, and 3 bases stayed unmatched. Germline V gene lookup returns CDR1 SQVTM and CDR2 ANQGSEA.

The chain links TRBV20-1 to TRBJ2-7, with 9 bases lining up with TRBD1. V gave up 4 bases and J gave up 2 bases; unmatched junction bases: 6. The length of the CDR3 is 14 residues. Per germline, CDR1 DFQATT and CDR2 SNEGSKA (reference sequence). This chain's CDR3 is CSAKRDRVPYEQYF. CDR3 nucleotides: TGCAGTGCTAAAAGGGACAGGGTACCCTACGAGCAGTACTTC.

This clonotype has only a few counts. The rearrangement links TRBV29-1 to TRBJ2-2, with TRBD2 identical over 8 bases. Trimming took 0 bases from V and 3 from J; bases not matched to a gene: 6. CDR1 is SQVTM and CDR2 is ANQGSEA in the germline V gene. CDR3 size: 16 residues. CDR3 region: CSVEDLTSGDTGELFF. The CDR3 DNA reads TGCAGCGTTGAAGATCTTACTAGCGGTGACACCGGGGAGCTGTTTTTT.

This CDR3 is CASSLPGTNGYTF. CDR3 DNA: TGTGCCAGCAGCTTGCCCGGGACGAATGGCTACACCTTC. The rearrangement links TRBV7-2 to TRBJ1-2; possible D gene TRBD1, 5 bases. Germline V gene data show CDR1 as SGHTA and CDR2 as FQGNSA. The CDR3 is 13 amino acids. The germline V and J ends were trimmed by 3 bases and 6 bases, with 11 bases remaining between them.

The CDR3 nucleotides read TGTGCCAGCAGCTTATCAATAGAGACCCAGTACTTC. The encoded protein is CASSLSIETQYF. The V and J genes are TRBV6-2 or TRBV6-3 and TRBJ2-5; no reliable D call. The CDR3 length is 12 residues. The V end was cut by 6 bases, the J end by 4 bases, with 9 bases between. Germline V gene lookup returns CDR1 MNHEY and CDR2 SVGEGT.

V and J are TRBV10-3 and TRBJ2-1; 10 positions match TRBD2. V was pared by 6 bases and J by 4 bases, with 6 bases of the junction left unmatched. CDR3 length: 15 residues. CDR1 is ENHRY, CDR2 SYGVKD, per germline. For the CDR3, the DNA is TGTGCCATCAGAGTACTAGCGGGACCGTACAATGAGCAGTTCTTC. Its protein product is CAIRVLAGPYNEQFF.

Only a few counts were recorded for this clonotype. The chain combines TRBV11-3 with TRBJ2-7, with 8 bases aligning to TRBD2. After removal of 7 bases from V and 2 bases from J, the junction contained 10 bases not matched to a gene. The V gene's germline CDR1 is SGHNT and CDR2 YENEEA. The CDR3 runs 15 residues. The CDR3 nucleotides read TGTGCCAGCACTCCCCGGGGGGGAGGCCCCTACGAGCAGTACTTC. It codes for CASTPRGGGPYEQYF.

This clonotype was observed a handful of times. The CDR3 region has the DNA TGCAGTGCTTCACAGGGGGCGAGGAACACTGAAGCTTTCTTT. Residues: CSASQGARNTEAFF. The chain employs TRBV20-1 and TRBJ1-1; 9 bases match TRBD1. Germline CDR1 and CDR2: DFQATT and SNEGSKA (reference sequence). Unmatched junction bases numbered 5, after V lost 5 bases and J lost 1 base. This CDR3 region has 14 residues.

V usage is TRBV6-2 or TRBV6-3 and J usage is TRBJ1-6; no clear D gene. Germline CDR1 is MNHEY and CDR2 is SVGEGT. Trimming shortened V by 0 bases and J by 0 bases, and 12 bases separated the two germline ends. The CDR3 contains 18 residues. The CDR3 protein is CASSYSTRGGSYNSPLHF. In DNA, the CDR3 is TGTGCCAGCAGTTACTCAACACGGGGTGGCTCCTATAATTCACCCCTCCACTTT.

The table lists this clonotype with a few counts. The chain is built from TRBV11-2 and TRBJ2-5; 8 positions match TRBD2. The CDR3 covers 17 residues. Trimming at V came to 6 bases and at J to 4 bases, leaving 16 bases not matched to a gene. Germline values: CDR1 SGHAT, CDR2 FQNNGV. The CDR3 DNA reads TGTGCCAGCAGGGGGGGGACGGCGGGAGGATGGGTAGAGACCCAGTACTTC. It encodes CASRGGTAGGWVETQYF.

The table lists this clonotype with a few counts. This CDR3 reads CATSDPGQGGYEQYF. CDR3 sequence (DNA): TGTGCCACCAGTGACCCGGGACAGGGGGGCTACGAGCAGTACTTC. The chain employs TRBV24-1 and TRBJ2-7, with TRBD1 matching over 11 bases. Germline V CDR1 and CDR2: KGHDR, SFDVKD. This CDR3 is built from 15 residues. The trim removed 4 bases at V and 3 bases at J, leaving 4 bases unmatched.

This clonotype was picked up one time. The chain combines TRBV6-1 with TRBJ2-1, with D maybe TRBD1 (5 bases). The germline V and J ends were trimmed by 2 bases and 3 bases, with 8 bases remaining between them. The CDR3 consists of 14 residues. Looked up from germline, CDR1 is MNHNS and CDR2 is SASEGT. The DNA for the CDR3 is TGTGCCAGCAGTGAAAGGACACTCTACAATGAGCAGTTCTTC. Translating it yields CASSERTLYNEQFF.

This clonotype occurred many times. The J gene is TRBJ2-7, the V gene TRBV29-1, with TRBD2 as a possible D gene (6 bases). Germline V gene data show CDR1 as SQVTM and CDR2 as ANQGSEA. Trimming took 6 bases from V and 7 from J, leaving 19 bases between them. This CDR3 region has 13 residues. The CDR3 spells CSVGEVVVGEQYF. In DNA, the CDR3 is TGCAGCGTGGGGGAGGTAGTTGTGGGTGAGCAGTACTTC.

The sample holds a few counts of this clonotype. This sequence joins TRBV12-3 or TRBV12-4 and TRBJ2-3; D is ambiguous. The CDR3 extends over 15 amino acids. Trimming took 6 bases from V and 2 from J, leaving 15 bases between them. The DNA of the CDR3 is TGTGCCAGCAGCCCCTTCGCACTTTACACAGATACGCAGTATTTT. Translating it yields CASSPFALYTDTQYF.

In its sample, this clonotype was seen many times. The CDR3 DNA reads TGTGCCATCAGTGAGAGCGGTTGGGGCACCGGGGAGCTGTTTTTT. This encodes CAISESGWGTGELFF. The chain has TRBV10-3 and TRBJ2-2; tentative D call: TRBD2 (5 bases). Germline lookup yields CDR1 ENHRY and CDR2 SYGVKD. V was trimmed by 2 bases and J by 4 bases, leaving 11 bases between them. CDR3 length equals 15 residues.

This clonotype was picked up a small number of times. The chain couples TRBV27 to TRBJ2-1; 11 nucleotides align to TRBD2. This CDR3 is built from 16 residues. Germline V gives CDR1 MNHEY, CDR2 SMNVEV (reference sequence). Trimming cost V 2 bases and J 4 bases; bases outside gene matches: 4. The CDR3 nucleotides read TGTGCCAGCAGTTTACGACTAGCGGGGACATACAATGAGCAGTTCTTC. This sequence encodes CASSLRLAGTYNEQFF.

For the CDR3, the DNA is TGTGCCAGCTCGCCCAGACGTGACACCGGGGAGCTGTTTTTT. Encoded protein: CASSPRRDTGELFF. The J gene is TRBJ2-2, the V gene TRBV18; D unclear. The germline gives CDR1 KGHSH, CDR2 LQKENI. Deletions cut 6 bases from V and 3 bases from J, with 11 bases between. The CDR3 sequence is 14 residues long.

The chain couples TRBV3-1 to TRBJ1-2; possibly TRBD1 for D (5 bases). The length of the CDR3 is 16 residues. Trimming left V 2 bases short and J 2 bases short, with 15 bases between. Germline CDR1 is LGHDT and CDR2 is YNNKEL (reference sequence). CDR3 sequence reads: CASSQLSTESNYGYTF. For the CDR3, the DNA is TGTGCCAGCAGCCAACTGTCGACAGAAAGCAACTATGGCTACACCTTC.

This clonotype was seen more than once but under ten times. The chain recombines TRBV9 with TRBJ2-2, with D possibly being TRBD2 (5 bases). The germline gives CDR1 SGDLS, CDR2 YYNGEE. CDR3 length: 16 residues. V lost 3 bases, J lost 3 bases, and 15 bases lay in between. The CDR3 coding sequence is TGTGCCAGCAGCGACCGTCTGGGAGTCGACACCGGGGAGCTGTTTTTT. It is translated as CASSDRLGVDTGELFF.

The gene calls are TRBV5-1 and TRBJ2-6, with D possibly being TRBD1 (6 bases). Germline V gives CDR1 SGHRS, CDR2 YFSETQ. Trimming cost V 3 bases and J 2 bases, with 15 bases left between them. The CDR3 is 17 residues long. The CDR3 protein is CASSSNPTGTGANVLTF. CDR3 nucleotides: TGCGCCAGCAGCTCCAACCCTACAGGGACTGGGGCCAACGTCCTGACTTTC. Together with reference TRBV5-1 and TRBJ2-6, the CDR3 gives the full variable domain: KAGVTQTPRYLIKTRGQQVTLSCSPISGHRSVSWYQQTPGQGLQFLFEYFSETQRNKGNFPGRFSGRQFSNSRSEMNVSTLELGDSALYLCASSSNPTGTGANVLTFGAGSRLTVL.

The CDR3 coding sequence is TGCGCCAGCAGCTTGGACATTACTACGCAGTATTTT. It specifies CASSLDITTQYF. This sequence joins TRBV5-1 and TRBJ2-3; D gene unclear. Deletions cut 0 bases from V and 8 bases from J, with 7 bases between. The CDR3 has 12 residues. The germline gives CDR1 SGHRS, CDR2 YFSETQ.